Included here is one TCR beta chain sequence, with context. The sample comes from a study of T cells in Graves' hyperthyroidism and ophthalmopathy. Researchers amplified the TCR beta CDR3 regions from RNA transcripts. When the TCR CDR3 underwent first-round RT-PCR, the HTBI primer set was used. MiXCR, run by TCRdb on the multiplex PCR reads, gives a single entry per CDR3 protein. The sample consists of around 340,000 distinct CDR3 sequences, around 23% of them appearing once. CDR3 length: 12 residues. Trimming took off 4 bases at V and 5 bases at J, with 7 bases between the two ends. Germline V lookup: CDR1 MRHNA, CDR2 SNTAGT.

V gene TRBV6-4 combines with J gene TRBJ2-3, with no clear D. The clonotype comes from a woman between 45 and 60 years old with Graves' hyperthyroidism. The specimen sequenced was blood. The CDR3 spells CASSALVDTQYF. CDR3 in DNA: TGTGCCAGCAGTGCCCTAGTAGATACGCAGTATTTT.